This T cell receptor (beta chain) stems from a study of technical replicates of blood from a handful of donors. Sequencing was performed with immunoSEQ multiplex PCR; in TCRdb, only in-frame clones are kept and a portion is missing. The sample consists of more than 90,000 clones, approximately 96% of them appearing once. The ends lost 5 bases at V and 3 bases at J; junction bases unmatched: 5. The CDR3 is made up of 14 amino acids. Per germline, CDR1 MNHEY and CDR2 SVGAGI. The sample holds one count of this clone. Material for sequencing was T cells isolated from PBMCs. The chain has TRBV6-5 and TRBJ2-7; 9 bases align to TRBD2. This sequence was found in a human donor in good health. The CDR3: CASSLAGPNYEQYF. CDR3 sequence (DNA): TGTGCCAGCAGTCTAGCGGGACCGAACTACGAGCAGTACTTC.